This TCR beta chain was sequenced in a study of T cells in localized non-small cell lung cancer (dated by TCRdb to 2018 to 2021). Study-wide context: T cell repertoires of fewer than 250 early-stage NSCLC patients were analyzed, with tumors being compared against uninvolved tumor-adjacent lungs. The cohort comprised 200 to 300 treatment-naïve NSCLC patients with resected, localized lung tumors. The mean age of the NSCLC patients was under 70 years, with 130 or so men and around 110 women.

The immunoSEQ Assay was used to sequence TCR beta CDR3 regions from DNA. In the original analysis: To compute T cell density, TCR beta template counts were normalized to usable DNA, which was estimated by amplifying housekeeping genes. Richness was estimated with the preseqR package, extrapolating to 400,000 templates for PBMC samples and 120,000 templates for tissue samples. Clonality was defined as one minus Pielou's evenness. To identify tissue-enriched TCRs, differential abundance testing was run on productive amino-acid clonotypes with a minimum total count of 5 and an alpha of 0.1. The Jaccard Index and the Morisita Overlap Index were used to measure repertoire overlap between compartments. GLIPH grouped TCR beta CDR3s together with public tetramer-defined viral CDR3s, and a viral motif had to include at least three viral sequences and show V-gene enrichment. What TCRdb holds here is the immuneACCESS table cut down to in-frame rearrangements. Part of the clones is not present; checked against another copy, under half of the missing clones reflect an unresolved V gene, and the others are unexplained. Clonal size and the V and J genes are those of that table, whereas D and trimming came from the DNA. The sample includes roughly 67,000 clones, with approximately 84% observed a single time. The biggest ten clones account for about 13% of the sample.

Study-wide findings and limitations: Because multi-region sequencing of the tumors was not done, intratumor heterogeneity could not be ruled out. Longer overall survival was associated with higher blood T cell density, whereas shorter survival was associated with higher adjacent-lung clonality. A median of approximately 55 of the top 100 tumor clones were detected in paired uninvolved adjacent lung, and some 30 of these tumor clones were also found among the top 100 clones of the paired uninvolved adjacent lung. Uninvolved tumor-adjacent lung showed the highest T cell clonality, higher than tumor, which suggests more focused antigenic responses in the adjacent lung. Because of the exploratory design, TCR variables were selected using unadjusted p-values without false-discovery rate correction.

At diagnosis, peripheral blood, uninvolved tumor-adjacent lung and tumor were collected and stored as a combination of fresh-frozen and FFPE material. For TCR repertoire profiling, the blood samples were analyzed as peripheral blood mononuclear cells. Via the germline V gene, CDR1 is MRHNA and CDR2 SNTAGT. The CDR3 contains 14 residues, cysteine and phenylalanine counted. The CDR3 DNA has 42 bases and is translated from base 1. Relative to germline, V is 6 bases shorter and J is 4 bases shorter, with 12 bases between their ends. A note on this clone: It has no known antigen specificity. No base quality values were provided; no much bigger clone lies one nucleotide off.

The chain couples TRBV6-4 to TRBJ2-2; perhaps TRBD1 is the D gene, with 8 bases matching. This specimen consisted of peripheral blood, obtained before any cancer treatment. The sequence was obtained from a female donor older than 55 with stage I lung adenocarcinoma. CDR3 reads: CASRQGGSTGELFF. At the DNA level, the sequence is TGTGCCAGCAGACAGGGGGGGAGCACCGGGGAGCTGTTTTTT.